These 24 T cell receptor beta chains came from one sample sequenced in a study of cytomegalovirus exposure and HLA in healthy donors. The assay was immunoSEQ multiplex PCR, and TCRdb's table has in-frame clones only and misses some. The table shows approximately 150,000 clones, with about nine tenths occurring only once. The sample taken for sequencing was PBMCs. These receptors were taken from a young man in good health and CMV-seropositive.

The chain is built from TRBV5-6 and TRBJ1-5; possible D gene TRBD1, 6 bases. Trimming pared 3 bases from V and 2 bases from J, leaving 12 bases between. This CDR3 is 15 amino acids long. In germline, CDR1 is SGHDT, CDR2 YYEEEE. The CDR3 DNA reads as TGTGCCAGCAGCTCCTTTCGGACAGGCAATCAGCCCCAGCATTTT. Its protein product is CASSSFRTGNQPQHF.

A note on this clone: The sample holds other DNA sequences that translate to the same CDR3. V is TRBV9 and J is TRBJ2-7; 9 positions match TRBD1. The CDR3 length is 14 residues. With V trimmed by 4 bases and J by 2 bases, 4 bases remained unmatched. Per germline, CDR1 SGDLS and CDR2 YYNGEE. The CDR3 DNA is TGTGCCAGCAGCCCGGGACAGGGCGCCTACGAGCAGTACTTC. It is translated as CASSPGQGAYEQYF.

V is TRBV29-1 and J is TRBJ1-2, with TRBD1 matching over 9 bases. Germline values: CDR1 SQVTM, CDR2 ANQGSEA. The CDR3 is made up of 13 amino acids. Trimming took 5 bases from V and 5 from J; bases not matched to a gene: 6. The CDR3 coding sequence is TGCAGCGTTTCTCCCGGGACAGGGTATGGCTACACCTTC. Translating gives CSVSPGTGYGYTF.

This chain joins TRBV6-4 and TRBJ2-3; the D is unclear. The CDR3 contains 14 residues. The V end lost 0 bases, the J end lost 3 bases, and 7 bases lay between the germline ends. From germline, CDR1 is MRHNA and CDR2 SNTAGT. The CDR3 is CASSDSPGTDTQYF. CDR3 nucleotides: TGTGCCAGCAGTGACTCGCCAGGAACAGATACGCAGTATTTT.

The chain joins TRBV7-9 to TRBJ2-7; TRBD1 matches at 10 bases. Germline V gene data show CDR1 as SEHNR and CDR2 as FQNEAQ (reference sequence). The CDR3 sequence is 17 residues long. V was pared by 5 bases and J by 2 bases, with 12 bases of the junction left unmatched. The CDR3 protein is CASSRKTGTGETYEQYF. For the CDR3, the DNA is TGTGCCAGCAGCCGAAAAACCGGGACAGGGGAAACCTACGAGCAGTACTTC.

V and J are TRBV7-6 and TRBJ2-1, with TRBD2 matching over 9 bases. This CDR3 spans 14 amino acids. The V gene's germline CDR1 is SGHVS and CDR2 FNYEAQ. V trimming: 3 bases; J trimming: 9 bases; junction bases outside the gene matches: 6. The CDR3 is CASSFGGRAVEQFF. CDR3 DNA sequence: TGTGCCAGCAGCTTTGGCGGGAGGGCCGTTGAGCAGTTCTTC.

The CDR3 DNA sequence: TGCGCTACAAACCCGGGACTACTCACAGATACGCAGTATTTT. Translating it yields CATNPGLLTDTQYF. This chain links TRBV5-1 with TRBJ2-3; 7 bases fit TRBD2. The CDR3 is 14 amino acids. In germline, CDR1 is SGHRS, CDR2 YFSETQ.

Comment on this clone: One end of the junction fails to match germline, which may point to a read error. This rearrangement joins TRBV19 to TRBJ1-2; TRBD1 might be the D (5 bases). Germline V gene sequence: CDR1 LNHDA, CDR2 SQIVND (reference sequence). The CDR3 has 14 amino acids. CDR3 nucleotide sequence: TGTGCCAGTAGTATAAGCCAGGGAAACTCTGGCTACACCTTC. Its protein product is CASSISQGNSGYTF. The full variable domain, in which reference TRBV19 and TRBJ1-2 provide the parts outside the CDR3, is DGGITQSPKYLFRKEGQNVTLSCEQNLNHDAMYWYRQDPGQGLRLIYYSQIVNDFQKGDIAEGYSVSREKKESFPLTVTSAQKNPTAFYLCASSISQGNSGYTFGSGTRLTVV.

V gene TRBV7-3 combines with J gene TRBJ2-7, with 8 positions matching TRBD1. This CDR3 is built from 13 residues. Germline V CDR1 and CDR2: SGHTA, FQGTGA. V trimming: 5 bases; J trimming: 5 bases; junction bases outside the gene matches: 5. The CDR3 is CASSPGQGDEQYF. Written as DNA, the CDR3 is TGTGCCAGCAGCCCCGGACAGGGTGACGAGCAGTACTTC.

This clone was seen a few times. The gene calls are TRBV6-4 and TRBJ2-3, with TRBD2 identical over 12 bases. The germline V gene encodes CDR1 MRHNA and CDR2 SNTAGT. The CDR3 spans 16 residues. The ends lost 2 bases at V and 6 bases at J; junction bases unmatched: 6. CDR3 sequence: CASSDDASGGADTQYF. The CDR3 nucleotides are TGTGCCAGCAGTGACGATGCTAGCGGGGGGGCCGATACGCAGTATTTT.

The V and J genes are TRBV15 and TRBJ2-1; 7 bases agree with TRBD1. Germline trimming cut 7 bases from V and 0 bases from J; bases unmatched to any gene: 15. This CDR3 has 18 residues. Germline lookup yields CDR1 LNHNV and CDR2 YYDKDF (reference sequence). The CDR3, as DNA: TGTGCCACCACCCCGACAGGGAGCTTAGGGAGCTCCTACAATGAGCAGTTCTTC. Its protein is CATTPTGSLGSSYNEQFF.

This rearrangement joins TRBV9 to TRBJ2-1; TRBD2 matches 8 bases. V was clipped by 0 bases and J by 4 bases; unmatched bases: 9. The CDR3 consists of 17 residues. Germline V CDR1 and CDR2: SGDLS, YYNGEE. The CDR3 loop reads CASSVARGGMLYNEQFF. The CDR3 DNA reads TGTGCCAGCAGCGTAGCCCGGGGGGGGATGCTATACAATGAGCAGTTCTTC.

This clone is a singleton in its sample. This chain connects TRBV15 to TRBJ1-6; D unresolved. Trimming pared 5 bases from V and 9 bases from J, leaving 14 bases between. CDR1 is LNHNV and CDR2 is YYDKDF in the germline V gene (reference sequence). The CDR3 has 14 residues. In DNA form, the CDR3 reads TGTGCCACCAGCCCAGACAAATCTCCTTCACCCCTCCACTTT. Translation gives CATSPDKSPSPLHF.

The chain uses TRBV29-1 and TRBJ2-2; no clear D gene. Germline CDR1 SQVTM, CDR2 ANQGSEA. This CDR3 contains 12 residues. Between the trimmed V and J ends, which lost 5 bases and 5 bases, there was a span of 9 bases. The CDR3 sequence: CSVSSGTGELFF. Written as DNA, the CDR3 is TGCAGCGTTTCTTCCGGGACCGGGGAGCTGTTTTTT.

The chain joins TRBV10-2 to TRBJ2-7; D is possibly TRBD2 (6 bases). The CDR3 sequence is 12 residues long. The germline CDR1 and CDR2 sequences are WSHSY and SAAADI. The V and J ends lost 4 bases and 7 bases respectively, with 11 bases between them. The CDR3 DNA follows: TGCGCCAGCAGTGTAGCAGGAGGGGAGCAGTACTTC. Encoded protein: CASSVAGGEQYF.

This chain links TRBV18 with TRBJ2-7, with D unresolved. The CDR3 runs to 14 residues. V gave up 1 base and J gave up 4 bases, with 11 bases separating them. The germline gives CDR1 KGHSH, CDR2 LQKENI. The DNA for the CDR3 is TGTGCCAGCTCACCACGGGCCCTTCCTTACGAGCAGTACTTC. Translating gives CASSPRALPYEQYF.

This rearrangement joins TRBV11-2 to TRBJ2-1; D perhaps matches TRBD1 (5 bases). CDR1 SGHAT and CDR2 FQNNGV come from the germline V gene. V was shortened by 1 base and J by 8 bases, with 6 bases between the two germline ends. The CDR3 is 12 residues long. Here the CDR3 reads CASSLGGHEQFF. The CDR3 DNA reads TGTGCCAGCAGCTTAGGGGGCCATGAGCAGTTCTTC.

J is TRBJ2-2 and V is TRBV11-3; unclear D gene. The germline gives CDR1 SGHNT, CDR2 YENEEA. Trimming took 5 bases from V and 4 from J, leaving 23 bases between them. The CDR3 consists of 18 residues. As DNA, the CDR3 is TGTGCCAGCAGCCCAGGATCGTACAGCCTCATAAGCACCGGGGAGCTGTTTTTT. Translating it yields CASSPGSYSLISTGELFF.

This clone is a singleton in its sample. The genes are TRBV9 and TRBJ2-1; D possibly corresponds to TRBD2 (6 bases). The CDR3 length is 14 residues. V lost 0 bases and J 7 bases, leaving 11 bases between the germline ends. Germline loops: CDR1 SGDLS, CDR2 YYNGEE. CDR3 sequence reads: CASSVGREVNEQFF. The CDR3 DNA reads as TGTGCCAGCAGCGTAGGGCGGGAAGTAAATGAGCAGTTCTTC.

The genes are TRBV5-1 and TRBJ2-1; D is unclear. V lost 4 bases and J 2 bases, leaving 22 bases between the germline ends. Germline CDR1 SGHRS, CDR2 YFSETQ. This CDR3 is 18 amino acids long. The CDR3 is CASSHVKTGGDTYNEQFF. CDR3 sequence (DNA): TGCGCCAGCAGCCACGTAAAGACCGGCGGTGATACCTACAATGAGCAGTTCTTC.

The CDR3 loop is CASIRTSGSDTQYF. CDR3 in DNA: TGTGCCAGCATCCGGACTAGCGGTTCAGATACGCAGTATTTT. V usage is TRBV7-8 and J usage is TRBJ2-3; 10 bases are a match to TRBD2. V trimming: 7 bases; J trimming: 4 bases; junction bases outside the gene matches: 5. There are 14 residues in the CDR3. Looked up from germline, CDR1 is SGHVS and CDR2 is FQNEAQ. Complete variable domain (other parts from reference TRBV7-8 and TRBJ2-3): GAGVSQSPRYKVAKRGQDVALRCDPISGHVSLFWYQQALGQGPEFLTYFQNEAQLDKSGLPSDRFFAERPEGSVSTLKIQRTQQEDSAVYLCASIRTSGSDTQYFGPGTRLTVL.

Here the CDR3 DNA reads TGTGCCAGCAGCCTCCTACAGGGGATAAGGACAGATACGCAGTATTTT. Its translation is CASSLLQGIRTDTQYF. The rearrangement uses TRBV5-6 and TRBJ2-3; 7 bases agree with TRBD1. V lost 4 bases to trimming and J lost 3 bases; unmatched junction nucleotides: 11. The CDR3 covers 16 residues. Germline-derived CDR1 and CDR2 are SGHDT and YYEEEE.

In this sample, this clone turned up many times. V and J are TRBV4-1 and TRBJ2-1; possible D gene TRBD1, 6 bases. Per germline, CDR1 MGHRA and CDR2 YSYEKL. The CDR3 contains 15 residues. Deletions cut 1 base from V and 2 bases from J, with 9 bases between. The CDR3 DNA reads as TGCGCCAGCAGCCAAGCAGGGGAACCCTACAATGAGCAGTTCTTC. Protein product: CASSQAGEPYNEQFF.

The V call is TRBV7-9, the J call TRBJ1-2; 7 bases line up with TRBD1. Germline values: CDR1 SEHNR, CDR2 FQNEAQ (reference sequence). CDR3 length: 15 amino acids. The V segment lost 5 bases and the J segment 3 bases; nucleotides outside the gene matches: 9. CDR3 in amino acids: CASSDRDSRDYGYTF. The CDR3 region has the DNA TGTGCCAGCAGCGACCGGGACAGCAGAGACTATGGCTACACCTTC.